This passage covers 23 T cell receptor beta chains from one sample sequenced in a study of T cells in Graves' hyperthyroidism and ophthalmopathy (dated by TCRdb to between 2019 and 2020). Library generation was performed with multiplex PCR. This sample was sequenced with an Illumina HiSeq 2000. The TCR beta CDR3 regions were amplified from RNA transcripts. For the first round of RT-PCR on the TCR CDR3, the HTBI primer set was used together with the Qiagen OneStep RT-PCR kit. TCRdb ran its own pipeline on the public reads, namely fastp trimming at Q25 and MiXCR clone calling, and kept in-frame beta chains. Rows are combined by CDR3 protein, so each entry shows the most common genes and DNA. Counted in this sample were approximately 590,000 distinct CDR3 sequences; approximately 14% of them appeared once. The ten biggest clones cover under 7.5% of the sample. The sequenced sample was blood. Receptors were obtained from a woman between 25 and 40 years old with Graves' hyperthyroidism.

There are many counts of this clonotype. CDR3 protein: CVGVTNSVSSYNEQFF. CDR3 bases: TGTGTTGGTGTTACAAATAGCGTCTCCTCCTACAATGAGCAGTTCTTC. The genes are TRBV7-8 and TRBJ2-1; perhaps TRBD2 as D (5 bases). The CDR3 is 16 residues long. Looked up from germline, CDR1 is SGHVS and CDR2 is FQNEAQ.

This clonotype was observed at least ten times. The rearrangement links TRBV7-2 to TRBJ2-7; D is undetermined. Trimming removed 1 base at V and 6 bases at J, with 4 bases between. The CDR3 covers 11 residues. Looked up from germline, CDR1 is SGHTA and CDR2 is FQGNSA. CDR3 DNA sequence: TGTGCCAGCAGCTTAGGGGCCGAGCAGTACTTC. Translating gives CASSLGAEQYF.

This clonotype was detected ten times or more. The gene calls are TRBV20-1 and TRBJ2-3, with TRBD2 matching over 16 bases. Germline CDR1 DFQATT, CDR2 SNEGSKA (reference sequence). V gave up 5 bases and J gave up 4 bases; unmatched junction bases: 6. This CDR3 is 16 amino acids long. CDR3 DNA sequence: TGCAGTGCTGACGCGGGACTAGCGGGAGGGTCAGATACGCAGTATTTT. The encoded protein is CSADAGLAGGSDTQYF.

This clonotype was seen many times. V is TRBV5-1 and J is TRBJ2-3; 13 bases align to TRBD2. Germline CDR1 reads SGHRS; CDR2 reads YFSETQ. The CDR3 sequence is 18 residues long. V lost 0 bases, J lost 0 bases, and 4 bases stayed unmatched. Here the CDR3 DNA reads TGCGCCAGCAGCTTGGTACCGGGACTAGCGGGGAGCACAGATACGCAGTATTTT. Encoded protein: CASSLVPGLAGSTDTQYF. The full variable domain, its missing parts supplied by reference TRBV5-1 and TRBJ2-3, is KAGVTQTPRYLIKTRGQQVTLSCSPISGHRSVSWYQQTPGQGLQFLFEYFSETQRNKGNFPGRFSGRQFSNSRSEMNVSTLELGDSALYLCASSLVPGLAGSTDTQYFGPGTRLTVL.

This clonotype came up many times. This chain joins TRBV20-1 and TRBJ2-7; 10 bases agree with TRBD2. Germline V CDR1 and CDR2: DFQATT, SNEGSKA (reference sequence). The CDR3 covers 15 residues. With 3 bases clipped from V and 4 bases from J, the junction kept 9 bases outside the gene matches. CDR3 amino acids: CSASRPLAGGYEQYF. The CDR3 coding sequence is TGCAGTGCTAGCCGGCCCTTAGCGGGAGGTTACGAGCAGTACTTC.

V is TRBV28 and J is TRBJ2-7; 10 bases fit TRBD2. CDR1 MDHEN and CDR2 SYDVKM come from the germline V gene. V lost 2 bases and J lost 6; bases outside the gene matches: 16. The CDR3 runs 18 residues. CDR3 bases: TGTGCCAGCAGTTTACTCCACCGAGGGCTAGCGGGAGATTCCGAGCAGTACTTC. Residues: CASSLLHRGLAGDSEQYF.

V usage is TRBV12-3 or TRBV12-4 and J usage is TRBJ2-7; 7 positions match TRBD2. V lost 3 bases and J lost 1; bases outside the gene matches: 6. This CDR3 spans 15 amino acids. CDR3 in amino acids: CASSFVRGNSYEQYF. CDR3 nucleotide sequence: TGTGCCAGCAGTTTTGTGCGGGGGAATTCCTACGAGCAGTACTTC.

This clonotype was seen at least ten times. The CDR3 loop is CASSFAYSNEQFF. The CDR3 region has the DNA TGTGCCAGCAGCTTCGCCTATTCCAATGAGCAGTTCTTC. This chain uses TRBV7-2 with TRBJ2-1; the D is unclear. The CDR3 is made up of 13 amino acids. Germline CDR1 SGHTA, CDR2 FQGNSA. The germline V and J ends were trimmed by 3 bases and 6 bases, with 9 bases remaining between them.

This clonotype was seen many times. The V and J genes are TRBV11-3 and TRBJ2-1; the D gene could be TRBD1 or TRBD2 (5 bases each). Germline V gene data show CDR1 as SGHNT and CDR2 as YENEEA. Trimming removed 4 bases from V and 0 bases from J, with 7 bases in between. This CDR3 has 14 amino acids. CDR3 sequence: CASSSRGSYNEQFF. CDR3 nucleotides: TGTGCCAGCAGCTCGAGGGGCTCCTACAATGAGCAGTTCTTC.

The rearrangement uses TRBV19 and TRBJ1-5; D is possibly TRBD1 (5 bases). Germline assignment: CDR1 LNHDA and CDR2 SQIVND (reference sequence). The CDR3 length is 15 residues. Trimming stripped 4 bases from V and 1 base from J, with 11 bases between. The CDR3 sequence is CASSTGDVSNQPQHF. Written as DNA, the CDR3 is TGTGCCAGTAGTACGGGGGATGTGAGCAATCAGCCCCAGCATTTT.

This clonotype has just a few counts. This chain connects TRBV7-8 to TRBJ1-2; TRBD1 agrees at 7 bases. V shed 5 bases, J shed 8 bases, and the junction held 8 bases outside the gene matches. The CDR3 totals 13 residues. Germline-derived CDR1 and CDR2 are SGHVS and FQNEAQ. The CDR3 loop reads CASSAGQAKGYTF. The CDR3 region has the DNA TGTGCCAGCAGCGCTGGACAGGCTAAGGGCTACACCTTC.

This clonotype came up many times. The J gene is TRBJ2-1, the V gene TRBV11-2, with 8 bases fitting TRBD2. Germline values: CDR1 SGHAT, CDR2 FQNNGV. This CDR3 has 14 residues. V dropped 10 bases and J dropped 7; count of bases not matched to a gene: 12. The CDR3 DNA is TGTGCCATCGCGCGGGAGGTTCAAAGGAATGAGCAGTTCTTC. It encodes CAIAREVQRNEQFF. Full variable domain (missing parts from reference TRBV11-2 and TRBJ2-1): EAGVAQSPRYKIIEKRQSVAFWCNPISGHATLYWYQQILGQGPKLLIQFQNNGVVDDSQLPKDRFSAERLKGVDSTLKIQPAKLEDSAVYLCAIAREVQRNEQFFGPGTRLTVL.

The CDR3 is CASRAAGVGEQYF. DNA of the CDR3: TGTGCCAGCAGGGCGGCGGGGGTGGGCGAGCAGTACTTC. The V gene is TRBV7-2, the J gene TRBJ2-7, with 7 bases that match TRBD2. This CDR3 has 13 amino acids. In germline, CDR1 is SGHTA, CDR2 FQGNSA. V lost 6 bases and J lost 6; bases outside the gene matches: 8.

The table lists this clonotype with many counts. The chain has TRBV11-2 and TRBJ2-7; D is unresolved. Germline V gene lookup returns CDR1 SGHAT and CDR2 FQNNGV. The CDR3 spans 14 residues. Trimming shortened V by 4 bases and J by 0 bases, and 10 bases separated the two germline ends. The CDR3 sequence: CASSYYTSSYEQYF. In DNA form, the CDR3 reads TGTGCCAGCAGCTATTACACCAGCTCCTACGAGCAGTACTTC.

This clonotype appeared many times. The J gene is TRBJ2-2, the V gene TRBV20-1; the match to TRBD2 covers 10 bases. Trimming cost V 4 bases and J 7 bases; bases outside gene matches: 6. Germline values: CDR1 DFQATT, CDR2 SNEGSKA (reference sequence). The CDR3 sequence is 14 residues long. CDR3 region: CSATSGSFGGELFF. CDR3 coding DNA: TGCAGTGCTACTAGCGGGAGCTTCGGCGGGGAGCTGTTTTTT.

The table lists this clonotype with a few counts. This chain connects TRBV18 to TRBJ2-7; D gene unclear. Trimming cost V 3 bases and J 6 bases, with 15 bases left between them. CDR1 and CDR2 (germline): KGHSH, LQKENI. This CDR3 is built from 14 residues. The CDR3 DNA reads TGTGCCAGCTCACCTTCCCCTTTAGCCTCCGAGCAGTACTTC. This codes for CASSPSPLASEQYF.

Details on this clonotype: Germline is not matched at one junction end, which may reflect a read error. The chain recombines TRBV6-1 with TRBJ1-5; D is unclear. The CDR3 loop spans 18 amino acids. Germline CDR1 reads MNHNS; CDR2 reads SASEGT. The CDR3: CASTPSLSDHYSNQLQHF. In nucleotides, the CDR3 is TGTGCCAGCACCCCCTCGCTCTCTGATCATTATAGCAATCAGCTCCAGCATTTT.

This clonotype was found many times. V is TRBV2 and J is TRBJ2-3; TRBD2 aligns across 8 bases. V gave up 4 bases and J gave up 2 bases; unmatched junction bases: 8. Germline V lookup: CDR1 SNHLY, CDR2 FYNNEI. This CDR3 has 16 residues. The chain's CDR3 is CASSGPLGRATDTQYF. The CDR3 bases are TGTGCCAGCAGTGGGCCCCTCGGGAGGGCCACAGATACGCAGTATTTT.

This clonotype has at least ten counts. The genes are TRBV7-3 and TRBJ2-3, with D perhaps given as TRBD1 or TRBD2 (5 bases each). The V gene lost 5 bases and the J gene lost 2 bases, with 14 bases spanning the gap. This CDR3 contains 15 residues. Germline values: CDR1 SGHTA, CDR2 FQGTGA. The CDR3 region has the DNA TGTGCCAGCAGCGGGACGGGTTCCTCCACAGATACGCAGTATTTT. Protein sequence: CASSGTGSSTDTQYF.

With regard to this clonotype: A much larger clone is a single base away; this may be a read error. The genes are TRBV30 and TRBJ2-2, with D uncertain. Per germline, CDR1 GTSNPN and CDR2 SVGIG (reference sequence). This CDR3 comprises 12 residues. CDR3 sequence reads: CARSGGAGELFF. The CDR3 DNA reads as TGTGCCCGGAGTGGTGGGGCCGGGGAGCTGTTTTTT.

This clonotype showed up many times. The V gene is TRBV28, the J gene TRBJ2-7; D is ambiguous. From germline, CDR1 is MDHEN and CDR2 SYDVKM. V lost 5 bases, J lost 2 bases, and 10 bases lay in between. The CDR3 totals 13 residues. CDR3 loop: CASSPFGAYEQYF. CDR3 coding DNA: TGTGCCAGCAGTCCATTCGGAGCCTACGAGCAGTACTTC.

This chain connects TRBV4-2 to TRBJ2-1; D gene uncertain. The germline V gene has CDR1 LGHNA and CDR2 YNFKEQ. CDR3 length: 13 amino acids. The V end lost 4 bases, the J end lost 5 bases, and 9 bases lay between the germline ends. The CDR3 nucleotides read TGTGCCAGCAGCCTAGACGAAAACAATGAGCAGTTCTTC. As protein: CASSLDENNEQFF.

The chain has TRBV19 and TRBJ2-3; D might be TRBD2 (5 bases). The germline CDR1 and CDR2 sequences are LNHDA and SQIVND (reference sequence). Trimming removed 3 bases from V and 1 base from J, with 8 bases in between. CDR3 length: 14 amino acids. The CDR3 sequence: CASSMRAGTDTQYF. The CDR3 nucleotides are TGTGCCAGTAGTATGAGGGCGGGCACAGATACGCAGTATTTT.